This is a list of T cell receptor beta chains from one sample in a study of blood T cells in healthy people across ages. TCRdb fed the 5' RACE reads into MiXCR, producing one record per CDR3 protein. The repertoire holds around 800,000 distinct CDR3 sequences, with 44% as singletons. The sequenced sample consisted of blood. Receptors originate from a man in his 60s in good health. Both conserved end residues are part of each CDR3. The D gene is left open where the match is weak. A clone size is listed for some rows: how often the clone was seen (once, few, many), or a class if it is expanded.

J | V | size | D | DNA | CDR3
TRBJ2-1 | TRBV5-1 | few | TRBD2 | TGCGCCAGCAGCTTGGCGCCTAGCGGGGGCTCCTACAATGAGCAGTTCTTC | CASSLAPSGGSYNEQFF
TRBJ2-7 | TRBV27 | few | TRBD2 | TGTGCCAGCAGTTCGTTGACTAGCGGGACCTACTACGAGCAGTACTTC | CASSSLTSGTYYEQYF
TRBJ2-3 | TRBV5-6 | . | . | TGTACCAGCAGCTTACAGGGTTTCCATACGCAGTATTTT | CTSSLQGFHTQYF
TRBJ1-6 | TRBV7-2 | few | TRBD1 | TGTGCCAGCAGCCAAAGCCCGGGACAGTTAAATTCACCCCTCCACTTT | CASSQSPGQLNSPLHF
TRBJ2-4 | TRBV7-2 | . | TRBD1 | TGTGCCAGCAGCCTACAGGGGCCCCTGGGGGAGCAGTACTTC | CASSLQGPLGEQYF
TRBJ2-7 | TRBV10-3 | . | . | TGTGCCATCAGTGACCAGGGTGGAAAGTACGAGCAGTACTTC | CAISDQGGKYEQYF
TRBJ1-2 | TRBV20-1 | . | . | TGCAGCGCCCCTGGGCAGCCGTCTAACTATGGCTACACCTTC | CSAPGQPSNYGYTF
TRBJ2-3 | TRBV12-3/TRBV12-4 | few | . | TGTGCCAGCACCTCGACAGGAGGCACAGATACGCAGTATTTT | CASTSTGGTDTQYF
TRBJ1-1 | TRBV5-1 | . | . | TGCGCCAGCAGCTTGGAAGGGGGAAGGGACACTGAAGCTTTCTTT | CASSLEGGRDTEAFF
TRBJ2-7 | TRBV12-3/TRBV12-4 | . | . | TGTGCCAGCAGCCAGGTTTTTGCCTACTACGAGCAGTACTTC | CASSQVFAYYEQYF
TRBJ2-7 | TRBV27 | few | . | TGTGCCAGCAGACTGGCGGGACACTTCGCCTACGAGCAGTACTTC | CASRLAGHFAYEQYF
TRBJ2-7 | TRBV29-1 | many | TRBD1 | TGCAGCGTCCAAGGGGGCAGGAGCTACGAGCAGTACTTC | CSVQGGRSYEQYF
TRBJ1-2 | TRBV6-1 | . | . | TGTGCCAGCGGTGAAGGGGGTGCACTATCTAACTATGGCTACACCTTC | CASGEGGALSNYGYTF
TRBJ2-5 | TRBV4-3 | . | . | TGCGCCAGCAGCCAAGATAAGGGGGGAGAGACCCAGTACTTC | CASSQDKGGETQYF
TRBJ2-7 | TRBV9 | . | . | TGTGCCGGCAGCGTAGCTGAGGGGAGAGCCTTCGATGAGCAGTACTTC | CAGSVAEGRAFDEQYF
TRBJ2-5 | TRBV7-9 | . | . | TGTGCCAGCAGCTTACGATCCGGGGGCGGCAAGGAGACCCAGTACTTC | CASSLRSGGGKETQYF
TRBJ2-7 | TRBV9 | few | TRBD1 | TGTGCCAGCAGCGTCTCGGGGACAGACCCCTACGAGCAGTACTTC | CASSVSGTDPYEQYF
TRBJ1-6 | TRBV7-3 | . | . | TGTGCCAGCAGCCGGACAGAATCTTCACCCCTCCACTTT | CASSRTESSPLHF
TRBJ2-7 | TRBV20-1 | . | . | TGCAGTGCTAGAGCTGGTAATTCCTACGAGCAGTACTTC | CSARAGNSYEQYF
TRBJ2-5 | TRBV20-1 | . | . | TGCAGTGCTAGATATTTCTCGTTTGGCAGGAAGGGGCTGGGGACCCAGTACTTC | CSARYFSFGRKGLGTQYF
TRBJ1-2 | TRBV12-3/TRBV12-4 | . | . | TGTGCCAGCAGTCCGATTATCGGGGGCGGCTACACCTTC | CASSPIIGGGYTF
TRBJ2-5 | TRBV7-6 | few | . | TGTGCCAGCAGCTTAGAGGGGTTGACCCAGTACTTC | CASSLEGLTQYF
TRBJ1-5 | TRBV7-2 | . | . | TGTGCCAGCAGCCTAAACGCCGGGGGGGGAAATAGGAATCAGCCCCAGCATTTT | CASSLNAGGGNRNQPQHF
TRBJ2-7 | TRBV27 | . | . | TGTGCCAGCAGTTTACAGGTCGACAGCGACGAGCAGTACTTC | CASSLQVDSDEQYF
TRBJ1-5 | TRBV12-3/TRBV12-4 | . | . | TGTGCCAGCAGCAACGGACGACGGCAGCCCCAGCATTTT | CASSNGRRQPQHF
TRBJ2-7 | TRBV10-1 | few | TRBD1 | TGCGCCAGCAGTGCTGACAGGGCGATCGGCGAGCAGTACTTC | CASSADRAIGEQYF
TRBJ2-3 | TRBV6-5 | . | . | TGTGCCAGCACAAGAGGGGGGAGGGATACGCAGTATTTT | CASTRGGRDTQYF
TRBJ1-1 | TRBV20-1 | . | . | TGCAGTGCTAGAGATAAGGGGGGCACTGAAGCTTTCTTT | CSARDKGGTEAFF
TRBJ2-2 | TRBV4-3 | . | TRBD1 | TGCGCCAGCAGCCAAGAGAATCGGCAGGGGGTGAACACCGGGGAGCTGTTTTTT | CASSQENRQGVNTGELFF
TRBJ2-2 | TRBV6-5 | . | . | TGTGCCAGCAGGATCCTAGGAGACGGGGGGGAGCTGTTTTTT | CASRILGDGGELFF
TRBJ2-4 | TRBV20-1 | . | . | TGCAGTGCTAGAGACGCCCGCGACAGCCAAGAGACCCGGTACTTC | CSARDARDSQETRYF
TRBJ2-5 | TRBV10-3 | few | TRBD2 | TGTGCCATCGGGGGACTAGCGGGTCAAGAGACCCAGTACTTC | CAIGGLAGQETQYF
TRBJ2-7 | TRBV9 | . | . | TGTGCCAGCAGCGTAGGGGCCGGGGGAAGCTCCTACGAGCAGTACTTC | CASSVGAGGSSYEQYF
TRBJ1-1 | TRBV5-6 | . | TRBD1 | TGTGCCAGCAGTCAATTCGGACAGGAGGTGAACACCGAAGCTTTCTTT | CASSQFGQEVNTEAFF
TRBJ2-4 | TRBV25-1 | few | . | TGTGCCAGCAGTGAGGGTCCCTGGGCAGGGGGGAACATTCAGTACTTC | CASSEGPWAGGNIQYF
TRBJ1-2 | TRBV30 | . | TRBD1 | TGTGCCTGGGGAAAACAGGGGGGATATGGCTACACCTTC | CAWGKQGGYGYTF
TRBJ2-5 | TRBV20-1 | . | TRBD2 | TGCAGTGCTAATTCCGGGACTAGCGGGTACTTC | CSANSGTSGYF
TRBJ2-7 | TRBV11-2 | few | TRBD1 | TGTGCCAGCAGCTACTTTCAGGGGGTTGGCTACGAGCAGTACTTC | CASSYFQGVGYEQYF
TRBJ2-7 | TRBV18 | . | . | TGTGCCAGCTCACCACAAGCGAAGTACGAGGAGTACTTC | CASSPQAKYEEYF
TRBJ1-5 | TRBV7-2 | . | . | TGTGCCAGCAGCTTAGATTGGCCCCAGGGTTGGAATCAGCCCCAGCATTTT | CASSLDWPQGWNQPQHF
TRBJ1-6 | TRBV30 | . | . | TGTGCCTGGAGTGCTTCCGGGACCGCCCTCCACTTT | CAWSASGTALHF
TRBJ1-2 | TRBV20-1 | few | . | TGCAGTGCTAGAGATCCCTCTGGAACAGTTGGCTACACCTTC | CSARDPSGTVGYTF
TRBJ1-1 | TRBV12-3/TRBV12-4 | . | . | TGTGCCAGCAGTTTAGTGCTTAGCGGGCCAGGAAGTTCGGAAGCTTTCTTT | CASSLVLSGPGSSEAFF
TRBJ2-5 | TRBV11-2 | . | . | TGTGCCAGCAGCTTCAGGGGCTGGAAGGAGACCCAGTACTTC | CASSFRGWKETQYF
TRBJ1-2 | TRBV10-3 | few | . | TGTGCCATCAGTGATACAATTCAGGGGTTGGCGAGCTATGGCTACACCTTC | CAISDTIQGLASYGYTF
TRBJ2-4 | TRBV6-2/TRBV6-3 | few | . | TGTGCCAGCAGTTACGAAAACATTCAGTACTTC | CASSYENIQYF
TRBJ2-1 | TRBV15 | once | . | TGTGCCACCAGCAGAGATCTAGGGACCCGCAATGAGCAGTTCTTC | CATSRDLGTRNEQFF
TRBJ2-1 | TRBV11-2 | . | . | TGTACCAGCAGCTCGACTAGTATCGATGAGCAGTTCTTC | CTSSSTSIDEQFF
TRBJ2-1 | TRBV24-1 | . | TRBD1 | TGTGCCACCAGTGAGGCAGGGGGAGCCTACAATGAGCAGTTCTTC | CATSEAGGAYNEQFF
TRBJ1-5 | TRBV10-3 | . | . | TGTGCCACCTCGGAGGGGAATCAGCCCCAGCATTTT | CATSEGNQPQHF
TRBJ1-6 | TRBV10-2 | few | TRBD1 | TGCGCCAGCAGGGACAGGGACGCTGGGGATTCACCCCTCCACTTT | CASRDRDAGDSPLHF
TRBJ2-1 | TRBV30 | few | TRBD1 | TGTGCCTGGAGTGTACTACAGGGGGCCTATGAGCAGTTCTTC | CAWSVLQGAYEQFF
TRBJ1-2 | TRBV4-3 | few | . | TGCGCCAGCAGCCAAGATGGGGCGGGACACGTTGGCTACACCTTC | CASSQDGAGHVGYTF